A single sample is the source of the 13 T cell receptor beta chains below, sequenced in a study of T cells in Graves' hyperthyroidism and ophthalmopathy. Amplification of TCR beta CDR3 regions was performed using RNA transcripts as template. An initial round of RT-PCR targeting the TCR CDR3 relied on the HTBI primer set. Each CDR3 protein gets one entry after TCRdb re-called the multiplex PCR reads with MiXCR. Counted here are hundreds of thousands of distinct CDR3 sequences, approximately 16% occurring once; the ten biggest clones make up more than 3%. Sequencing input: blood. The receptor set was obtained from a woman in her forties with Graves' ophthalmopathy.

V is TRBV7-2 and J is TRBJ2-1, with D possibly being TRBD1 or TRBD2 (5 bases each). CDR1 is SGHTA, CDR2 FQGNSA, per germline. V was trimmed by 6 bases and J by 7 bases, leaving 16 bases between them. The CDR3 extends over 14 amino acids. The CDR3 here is CASSYGTPANEQFF. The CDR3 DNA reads TGTGCCAGCAGTTACGGGACCCCGGCGAATGAGCAGTTCTTC.

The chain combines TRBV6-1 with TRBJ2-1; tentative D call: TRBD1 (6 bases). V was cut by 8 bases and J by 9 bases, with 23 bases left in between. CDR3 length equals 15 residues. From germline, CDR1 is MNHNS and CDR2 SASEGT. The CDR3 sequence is CASGKRNRVEGEQFF. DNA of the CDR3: TGTGCCAGCGGGAAGAGGAACAGGGTAGAGGGTGAGCAGTTCTTC.

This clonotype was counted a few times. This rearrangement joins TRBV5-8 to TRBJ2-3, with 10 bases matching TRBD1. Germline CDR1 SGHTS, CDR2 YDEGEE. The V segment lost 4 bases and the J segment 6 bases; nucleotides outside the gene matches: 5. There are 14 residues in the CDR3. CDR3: CASSVDRGLDTQYF. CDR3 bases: TGTGCCAGCAGCGTCGACAGGGGGCTCGATACGCAGTATTTT.

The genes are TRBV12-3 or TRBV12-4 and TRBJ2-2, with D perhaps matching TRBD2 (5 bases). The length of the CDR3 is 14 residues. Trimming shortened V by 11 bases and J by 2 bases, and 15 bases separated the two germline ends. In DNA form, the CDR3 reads TGTGCCGGACGGACTGGATTAAACACCGGGGAGCTGTTTTTT. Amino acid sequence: CAGRTGLNTGELFF.

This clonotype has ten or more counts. CDR3 coding DNA: TGTGCCAGCAGCCCAGGGTTTCGACCAAGCTATGGCTACACCTTC. Protein product: CASSPGFRPSYGYTF. This chain connects TRBV11-2 to TRBJ1-2; a weak D match, TRBD1 (5 bases). Germline lookup yields CDR1 SGHAT and CDR2 FQNNGV. The CDR3 is 15 residues long. V lost 5 bases, J lost 4 bases, and 17 bases lay in between.

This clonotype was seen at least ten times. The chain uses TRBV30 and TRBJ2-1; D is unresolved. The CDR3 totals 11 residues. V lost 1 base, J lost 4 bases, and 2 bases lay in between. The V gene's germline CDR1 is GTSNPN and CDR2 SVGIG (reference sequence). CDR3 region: CAWSAYNEQFF. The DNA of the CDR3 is TGTGCCTGGAGTGCATACAATGAGCAGTTCTTC.

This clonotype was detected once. CDR3 loop: CASSIPGTSGRVGTGELFF. For the CDR3, the DNA is TGTGCCAGTAGTATTCCCGGGACTAGCGGGAGAGTTGGGACCGGGGAGCTGTTTTTT. This chain links TRBV19 with TRBJ2-2, with 14 bases matching TRBD2. V lost 3 bases, J lost 5 bases, and 11 bases stayed unmatched. Germline values: CDR1 LNHDA, CDR2 SQIVND (reference sequence). CDR3 length: 19 residues. The full variable domain, its missing parts supplied by reference TRBV19 and TRBJ2-2, is DGGITQSPKYLFRKEGQNVTLSCEQNLNHDAMYWYRQDPGQGLRLIYYSQIVNDFQKGDIAEGYSVSREKKESFPLTVTSAQKNPTAFYLCASSIPGTSGRVGTGELFFGEGSRLTVL.

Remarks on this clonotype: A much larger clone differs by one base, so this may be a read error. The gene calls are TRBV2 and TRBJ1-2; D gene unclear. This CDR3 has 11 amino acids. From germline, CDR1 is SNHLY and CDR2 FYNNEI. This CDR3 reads CALYDNYGYTF. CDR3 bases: TGTGCATTATACGATAACTATGGCTACACCTTC.

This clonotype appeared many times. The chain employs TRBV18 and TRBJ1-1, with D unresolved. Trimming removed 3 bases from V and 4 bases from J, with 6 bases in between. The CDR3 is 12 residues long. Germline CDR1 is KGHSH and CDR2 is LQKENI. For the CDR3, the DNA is TGTGCCAGCTCACCCTATACCACTGAAGCTTTCTTT. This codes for CASSPYTTEAFF.

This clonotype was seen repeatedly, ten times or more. The DNA of the CDR3 is TGTGCCAGCAGCTTCAACAGGGGGGGGGAGGCTTTCTTT. Translating it yields CASSFNRGGEAFF. This chain joins TRBV7-2 and TRBJ1-1, with 8 bases fitting TRBD1. CDR1 is SGHTA, CDR2 FQGNSA, per germline. V shed 3 bases, J shed 11 bases, and the junction held 8 bases outside the gene matches. The CDR3 is 13 amino acids.

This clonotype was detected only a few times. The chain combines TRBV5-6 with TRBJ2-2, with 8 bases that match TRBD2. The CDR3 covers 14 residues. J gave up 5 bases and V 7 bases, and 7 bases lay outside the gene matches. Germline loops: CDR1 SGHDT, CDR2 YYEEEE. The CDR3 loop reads CASGVGRATGELFF. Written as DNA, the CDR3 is TGTGCCAGCGGCGTCGGGAGGGCAACCGGGGAGCTGTTTTTT.

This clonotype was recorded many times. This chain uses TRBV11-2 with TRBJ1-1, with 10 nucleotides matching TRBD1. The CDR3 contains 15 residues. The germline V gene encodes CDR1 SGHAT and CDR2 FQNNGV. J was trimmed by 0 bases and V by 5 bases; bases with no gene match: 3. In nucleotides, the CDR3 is TGTGCCAGCAGCGACGGGACAGGGGTGAACACTGAAGCTTTCTTT. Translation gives CASSDGTGVNTEAFF.

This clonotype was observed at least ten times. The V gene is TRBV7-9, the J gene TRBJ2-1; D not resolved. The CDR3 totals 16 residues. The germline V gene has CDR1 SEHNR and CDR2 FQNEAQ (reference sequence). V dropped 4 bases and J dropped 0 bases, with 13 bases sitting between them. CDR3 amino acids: CASSSQVTYSYNEQFF. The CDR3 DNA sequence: TGTGCCAGCAGCTCCCAGGTGACCTACTCCTACAATGAGCAGTTCTTC.